This TCR beta chain was profiled in a study of blood T cell repertoires in COVID-19. For the study at large: Some COVID-19 samples were acute and others convalescent; all came from the United States, Italy and Spain.

Sequencing was performed with immunoSEQ multiplex PCR; in TCRdb, only in-frame clones are kept and a portion is missing. The sample has approximately 280,000 clones, roughly 86% seen once. CDR3 length: 16 residues. Germline lookup yields CDR1 MNHNS and CDR2 SASEGT. The ends lost 2 bases at V and 7 bases at J; junction bases unmatched: 5. Assignments of participants to cohorts depended upon their own reported clinical history. The gene calls are TRBV6-1 and TRBJ2-1; 13 nucleotides match TRBD2. Sequenced material: PBMCs or T cells enriched from blood (not recorded which). The receptor comes from a woman between 18 and 29 years old who had recovered from COVID-19. The CDR3 here is CASSERTSGSWNEQFF. CDR3 bases: TGTGCCAGCAGTGAACGGACTAGCGGGAGCTGGAATGAGCAGTTCTTC.